The clone carrying this T cell receptor (beta chain) came up once. Its antigen is currently unknown. Profiling relied on immunoSEQ multiplex PCR, and the TCRdb table lists in-frame clones only, not all of them. The profile shows about 120,000 clones, around 91% of them singletons. These data are taken from a study of T cell responses to AZD1222 COVID-19 vaccine. Study-wide results and limits: Reportedly, close to half of spike-specific TCRs are directed against unmutated variant regions. Seropositive status at baseline applied to only six AZD1222 recipients.

Germline V gives CDR1 LGHNT, CDR2 FRNRAP. The CDR3 is 11 residues long. Trimming took off 5 bases at V and 3 bases at J, with 2 bases between the two ends. The source material was peripheral blood, sampled on day 0 of MenACWY control vaccination. The chain joins TRBV12-5 to TRBJ2-1; D gene uncertain. The receptor's source is an adult in good health. The CDR3, as DNA: TGTGCTAGTGGTAACTACAATGAGCAGTTCTTC. Residues: CASGNYNEQFF.